The next 30 T cell receptor beta chains were all read from a single sample in a study of blood T cell repertoires in COVID-19. Sequencing used immunoSEQ multiplex PCR; TCRdb keeps in-frame clones, though not all of them. The sample shows 110,000 or so clones, approximately 87% of them seen only once. Material for sequencing was peripheral blood. The receptors originated from a woman in her 50s with acute or convalescent COVID-19.

The genes are TRBV27 and TRBJ2-7, with a possible D match to TRBD1 (5 bases). Trimming shortened V by 5 bases and J by 2 bases, and 13 bases separated the two germline ends. Germline CDR1 reads MNHEY; CDR2 reads SMNVEV (reference sequence). The CDR3 is 14 residues long. CDR3 in amino acids: CASSPWGRTYEQYF. CDR3 bases: TGTGCCAGCAGTCCCTGGGGCAGGACCTACGAGCAGTACTTC.

V and J are TRBV9 and TRBJ2-1; TRBD1 matches 7 bases. Trimming took 6 bases from V and 7 from J; bases not matched to a gene: 4. Germline V gives CDR1 SGDLS, CDR2 YYNGEE. This CDR3 is built from 12 residues. CDR3 sequence: CASNRQGNEQFF. The DNA for the CDR3 is TGTGCCAGCAATCGACAGGGAAATGAGCAGTTCTTC.

The chain uses TRBV6-6 and TRBJ1-5; the D is unclear. The CDR3 spans 15 residues. Trimming cost V 6 bases and J 5 bases, with 17 bases left between them. Germline-derived CDR1 and CDR2 are MNHNY and SVGAGI (reference sequence). CDR3 nucleotides: TGTGCCAGCAGGGGGAGTGGAGGGATTGATCAGCCCCAGCATTTT. Translating it yields CASRGSGGIDQPQHF.

In nucleotides, the CDR3 is TGTGCCAGCAGTGAAGGTAGCGGTCCCTACAATGAGCAGTTCTTC. Translation: CASSEGSGPYNEQFF. This chain connects TRBV2 to TRBJ2-1; D is possibly TRBD2 (6 bases). Germline CDR1 is SNHLY and CDR2 is FYNNEI. This CDR3 has 15 amino acids. Trimming removed 1 base from V and 2 bases from J, with 9 bases in between.

This chain connects TRBV7-2 to TRBJ1-2, with 9 bases that match TRBD1. The germline V gene has CDR1 SGHTA and CDR2 FQGNSA. The CDR3 sequence is 16 residues long. V lost 0 bases and J lost 0; bases outside the gene matches: 2. This chain's CDR3 is CASSLARDRANYGYTF. In nucleotides, the CDR3 is TGTGCCAGCAGCTTAGCACGGGACAGGGCTAACTATGGCTACACCTTC.

The CDR3 spells CASSSQGGAGELFF. The CDR3 nucleotides read TGTGCCAGCAGCTCACAGGGGGGGGCCGGGGAGCTGTTTTTT. This chain links TRBV9 with TRBJ2-2, with TRBD1 as a possible D gene (8 bases). Trimming removed 4 bases at V and 6 bases at J, with 13 bases between. This CDR3 contains 14 residues. Germline CDR1 reads SGDLS; CDR2 reads YYNGEE.

The V and J genes are TRBV15 and TRBJ2-7; 8 bases agree with TRBD2. CDR1 and CDR2 (germline): LNHNV, YYDKDF (reference sequence). Unmatched junction bases numbered 0, after V lost 3 bases and J lost 2 bases. The CDR3 sequence is 13 residues long. The CDR3 coding sequence is TGTGCCACCAGCAGCGGGAGGGCCTACGAGCAGTACTTC. Translating it yields CATSSGRAYEQYF.

This clone came up once. CDR3 bases: TGTGCCAGCAGTTACTCCTACTACGAGCAGTACTTC. Encoded protein: CASSYSYYEQYF. The rearrangement uses TRBV6-2 or TRBV6-3 and TRBJ2-7; D call uncertain. The germline CDR1 and CDR2 sequences are MNHEY and SVGEGT. With 0 bases removed from V and 3 bases from J, the gap between germline ends came to 3 bases. The CDR3 is made up of 12 amino acids.

The chain joins TRBV30 to TRBJ1-2; the match to TRBD1 covers 7 bases. The germline V gene encodes CDR1 GTSNPN and CDR2 SVGIG (reference sequence). The length of the CDR3 is 17 residues. J lost 1 base, V lost 5 bases, and 16 bases had no gene match. The CDR3 DNA reads as TGTGCCTGGCGCCTGAGTCCCTCCCGGGACAGTAACTATGGCTACACCTTC. Translated, it gives CAWRLSPSRDSNYGYTF.

The chain has TRBV3-1 (or the pseudogene TRBV3-2) and TRBJ2-3; weak D call: TRBD2 (7 bases). With 1 base removed from V and 6 bases from J, the gap between germline ends came to 14 bases. The CDR3 length is 15 residues. The germline V gene has CDR1 LGHDT and CDR2 YNNKEL (reference sequence). The CDR3, as DNA: TGTGCCAGCAGCCAAGGACGGGGGAGGGGGGATACGCAGTATTTT. As protein: CASSQGRGRGDTQYF.

The chain combines TRBV9 with TRBJ2-7; 7 bases align to TRBD1. Germline CDR1 and CDR2: SGDLS and YYNGEE. V trimming: 4 bases; J trimming: 6 bases; junction bases outside the gene matches: 4. The CDR3 covers 12 residues. CDR3 DNA sequence: TGTGCCAGCAGCCCAGACAGGGTCGAGCAGTACTTC. It is translated as CASSPDRVEQYF.

The V call is TRBV21-1, the J call TRBJ2-7; the table's TRBD2 call for D was not verified on the DNA. TRBV21-1 is classified as a pseudogene. The CDR3 is 17 amino acids. The CDR3 protein is CASSKALGTSKDYEQYF. In DNA, the CDR3 is TGTGCCAGCAGCAAAGCCCTCGGGACTAGCAAAGACTACGAGCAGTACTTC.

The chain has TRBV18 and TRBJ1-1, with D uncertain. V was pared by 6 bases and J by 1 base, with 12 bases between. The CDR3 is made up of 14 amino acids. In germline, CDR1 is KGHSH, CDR2 LQKENI. CDR3 sequence: CASSPGDGNTEAFF. CDR3 DNA: TGTGCCAGCTCTCCCGGGGATGGGAACACTGAAGCTTTCTTT.

V gene TRBV14 combines with J gene TRBJ2-6; D ambiguous. Trimming cost V 4 bases and J 5 bases, with 6 bases left between them. This CDR3 spans 13 amino acids. Germline assignment: CDR1 SGHDN and CDR2 FVKESK. The CDR3 coding sequence is TGTGCCAGCAGCCCTTACTGGGCCAACGTCCTGACTTTC. Protein: CASSPYWANVLTF.

The chain is built from TRBV2 and TRBJ2-5, with TRBD2 as a possible D gene (6 bases). The germline V gene encodes CDR1 SNHLY and CDR2 FYNNEI. This CDR3 has 13 residues. V was pared by 8 bases and J by 1 base, with 11 bases between. CDR3 nucleotides: TGTGCCAGCGCGGGGCGGTCCCAAGAGACCCAGTACTTC. This gives the protein CASAGRSQETQYF.

The genes are TRBV6-4 and TRBJ2-2; 7 positions match TRBD2. J gave up 1 base and V 6 bases, and 2 bases lay outside the gene matches. CDR3 length: 14 residues. The V gene's germline CDR1 is MRHNA and CDR2 SNTAGT. The DNA for the CDR3 is TGTGCCAGCAGACCTAGCGGGAACACCGGGGAGCTGTTTTTT. Protein: CASRPSGNTGELFF.

The V gene is TRBV5-1, the J gene TRBJ2-1, with TRBD2 identical over 13 bases. Germline CDR1 is SGHRS and CDR2 is YFSETQ. V was pared by 4 bases and J by 6 bases, with 4 bases of the junction left unmatched. There are 15 residues in the CDR3. CDR3 bases: TGCGCCAGCAGCCCGGGGACTAGCGGGACCAATGAGCAGTTCTTC. The encoded protein is CASSPGTSGTNEQFF.

The chain carries TRBV3-1 (or the pseudogene TRBV3-2) and TRBJ2-5; 7 bases fit TRBD2. The CDR3 loop spans 16 amino acids. Trimming took 4 bases from V and 2 from J; bases not matched to a gene: 10. The germline V gene encodes CDR1 LGHDT and CDR2 YNNKEL (reference sequence). Here the CDR3 reads CASSPGVAGPQETQYF. The CDR3 bases are TGTGCCAGCAGCCCCGGGGTAGCGGGTCCTCAAGAGACCCAGTACTTC.

This clone was recorded once. The chain combines TRBV5-6 with TRBJ1-6; D is perhaps TRBD1 (5 bases). This CDR3 is built from 14 residues. V was clipped by 2 bases and J by 5 bases, with 8 bases between them. The V gene's germline CDR1 is SGHDT and CDR2 YYEEEE. The DNA for the CDR3 is TGTGCCAGCAGCTTAAGGGGTCATAATTCACCCCTCCACTTT. This gives the protein CASSLRGHNSPLHF.

Notes on this clone: An end of the junction does not agree with germline; a read error may underlie this. The chain carries TRBV10-2 and TRBJ2-7; D ambiguous. The germline V gene has CDR1 WSHSY and CDR2 SAAADI. CDR3 length: 13 residues. The CDR3, as DNA: TGCGCCAGCAGTGAGGTCCAGAGGTCATACCGTCACTTC. Protein: CASSEVQRSYRHF.

The chain links TRBV3-1 (or the pseudogene TRBV3-2) to TRBJ2-7; 10 positions match TRBD2. The CDR3 has 16 residues. CDR1 is LGHDT, CDR2 YNNKEL, per germline (reference sequence). V lost 4 bases, J lost 2 bases, and 8 bases stayed unmatched. The CDR3: CASSPQLTSGPYEQYF. The CDR3 region has the DNA TGTGCCAGCAGCCCGCAGCTGACTAGCGGGCCCTACGAGCAGTACTTC.

This chain uses TRBV7-6 with TRBJ2-3; TRBD1 aligns across 9 bases. From germline, CDR1 is SGHVS and CDR2 FNYEAQ. CDR3 length: 14 amino acids. Trimming cost V 4 bases and J 5 bases; bases outside gene matches: 4. The CDR3 spells CASSSGQGKDTQYF. The CDR3 DNA follows: TGTGCCAGCAGCTCCGGACAGGGGAAAGATACGCAGTATTTT.

This chain links TRBV19 with TRBJ2-5; 13 bases are a match to TRBD2. The CDR3 consists of 14 residues. V lost 6 bases to trimming and J lost 5 bases; unmatched junction nucleotides: 3. The germline V gene encodes CDR1 LNHDA and CDR2 SQIVND (reference sequence). CDR3 DNA: TGTGCCAGTAGCACTAGCGGGGGGGTTGAGACCCAGTACTTC. Protein: CASSTSGGVETQYF. Variable domain in full (rest from reference TRBV19 and TRBJ2-5): DGGITQSPKYLFRKEGQNVTLSCEQNLNHDAMYWYRQDPGQGLRLIYYSQIVNDFQKGDIAEGYSVSREKKESFPLTVTSAQKNPTAFYLCASSTSGGVETQYFGPGTRLLVL.

The chain uses TRBV10-3 and TRBJ1-2; D remains ambiguous. The CDR3 length is 14 residues. From germline, CDR1 is ENHRY and CDR2 SYGVKD. Trimming took off 5 bases at V and 0 bases at J, with 10 bases between the two ends. CDR3 residues: CAISLGESNYGYTF. The CDR3 nucleotides are TGTGCCATCAGTCTCGGGGAGTCTAACTATGGCTACACCTTC.

The CDR3 protein is CASSLNTGADTQYF. The CDR3 DNA reads as TGCGCCAGCAGCTTAAACACCGGGGCAGATACGCAGTATTTT. The rearrangement joins TRBV5-1 to TRBJ2-3; tentatively, D is TRBD2 (5 bases). Trimming left V 2 bases short and J 4 bases short, with 11 bases between. The CDR3 spans 14 residues. Per germline, CDR1 SGHRS and CDR2 YFSETQ.

The chain recombines TRBV5-4 with TRBJ1-2; TRBD1 might be the D (6 bases). This CDR3 spans 14 amino acids. The V gene's germline CDR1 is SGHNT and CDR2 YYREEE (reference sequence). V gave up 0 bases and J gave up 6 bases, with 12 bases separating them. CDR3 loop: CASSLVGAGDGYTF. The DNA of the CDR3 is TGTGCCAGCAGCTTGGTGGGGGCGGGGGATGGCTACACCTTC.

In this sample, this clone turned up once. This chain connects TRBV7-2 to TRBJ1-6; 9 bases are a match to TRBD1. Looked up from germline, CDR1 is SGHTA and CDR2 is FQGNSA. CDR3 length: 15 amino acids. Trimming took 2 bases from V and 10 from J; bases not matched to a gene: 6. CDR3 in amino acids: CASSLLGQGASPLHF. The CDR3 DNA is TGTGCCAGCAGCTTATTGGGACAGGGAGCCTCACCCCTCCACTTT.

The rearrangement uses TRBV6-5 and TRBJ1-1, with unresolved D. CDR1 is MNHEY and CDR2 is SVGAGI in the germline V gene. This CDR3 region has 15 residues. Trimming shortened V by 7 bases and J by 1 base, and 16 bases separated the two germline ends. The CDR3 is CASTPVTVGNTEAFF. Written as DNA, the CDR3 is TGTGCCAGCACCCCCGTCACAGTTGGGAACACTGAAGCTTTCTTT.

Only a few counts were recorded for this clone. This chain uses TRBV6-5 with TRBJ1-5; the D gene is possibly TRBD1 (5 bases). The CDR3 has 15 amino acids. Germline V gene sequence: CDR1 MNHEY, CDR2 SVGAGI. The V gene lost 9 bases and the J gene lost 7 bases, with 22 bases spanning the gap. CDR3: CASATGTPGSQPQHF. In DNA, the CDR3 is TGTGCCAGTGCCACCGGGACTCCCGGATCCCAGCCCCAGCATTTT.

CDR3 DNA: TGTGCCTGGAGTCCTCAGGACAATCAGCCCCAGCATTTT. Protein sequence: CAWSPQDNQPQHF. This chain links TRBV30 with TRBJ1-5; no firm D call. The CDR3 loop spans 13 amino acids. Germline V gives CDR1 GTSNPN, CDR2 SVGIG (reference sequence). V lost 2 bases and J 3 bases, leaving 8 bases between the germline ends. The full variable domain, in which reference TRBV30 and TRBJ1-5 provide the parts outside the CDR3, is SQTIHQWPATLVQPVGSPLSLECTVEGTSNPNLYWYRQAAGRGLQLLFYSVGIGQISSEVPQNLSASRPQDRQFILSSKKLLLSDSGFYLCAWSPQDNQPQHFGDGTRLSIL.